The clone carrying this TCR beta chain was seen ten or more times. Germline CDR1 SGHKS, CDR2 YYEKEE (reference sequence). This CDR3 comprises 14 residues. V gave up 2 bases and J gave up 4 bases, with 11 bases separating them. Relying on iRepertoire HTBI primers and Arm-PCR of CDR3 regions, the team built TCR beta libraries. TCRdb ran MiXCR on the multiplex PCR reads and lists one entry per CDR3 protein. The data contain hundreds of thousands of distinct CDR3 sequences, 16% of them singletons. This sample is part of a study of regulatory T cells in long-lasting Graves disease. Time point: newly diagnosed GD, antithyroid drugs for less than 3 months. The TCR library was made from RNA that had been extracted from PBMCs in TRIzol. These same records also appear under a second study, on T cells in Graves' hyperthyroidism and ophthalmopathy.

The sequence came from a middle-aged man with Graves disease. The sequences come from peripheral blood mononuclear cells (PBMCs), collected at new diagnosis, from a patient treated with antithyroid drugs. The rearrangement joins TRBV5-5 to TRBJ2-3; possibly TRBD1 for D (6 bases). The DNA for the CDR3 is TGTGCCAGCAGCTTCGACGGACAGCCAGATACGCAGTATTTT. This gives the protein CASSFDGQPDTQYF.